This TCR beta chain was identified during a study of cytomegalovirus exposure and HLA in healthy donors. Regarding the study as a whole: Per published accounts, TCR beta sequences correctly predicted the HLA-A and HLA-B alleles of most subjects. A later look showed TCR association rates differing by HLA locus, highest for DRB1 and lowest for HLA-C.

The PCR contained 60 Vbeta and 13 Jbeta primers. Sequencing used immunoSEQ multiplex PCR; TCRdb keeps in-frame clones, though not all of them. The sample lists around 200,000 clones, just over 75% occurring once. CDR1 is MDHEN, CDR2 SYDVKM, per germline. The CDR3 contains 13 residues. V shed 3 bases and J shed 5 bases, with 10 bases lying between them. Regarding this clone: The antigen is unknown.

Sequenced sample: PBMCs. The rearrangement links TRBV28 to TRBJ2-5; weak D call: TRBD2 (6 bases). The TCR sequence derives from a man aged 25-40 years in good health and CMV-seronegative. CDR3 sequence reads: CASSLGGRETQYF. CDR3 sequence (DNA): TGTGCCAGCAGTTTGGGAGGAAGGGAGACCCAGTACTTC.